This T cell receptor (beta chain) came from a study of T cell changes during pregnancy in multiple sclerosis. The CDR3 spans 16 residues. With V trimmed by 5 bases and J by 4 bases, 9 bases remained unmatched. Looked up from germline, CDR1 is LNHDA and CDR2 is SQIVND (reference sequence). The table came from immunoSEQ multiplex PCR; TCRdb's copy has only in-frame clones and leaves some out. The profile shows 25,000 to 30,000 clones, 85% to 90% of them singletons. The rearrangement uses TRBV19 and TRBJ1-4, with TRBD1 identical over 8 bases. The input for sequencing was CD4+ T cells from peripheral blood mononuclear cells, taken in the second trimester of pregnancy. The sequence came from a female donor with multiple sclerosis, enrolled in a pregnancy study. CDR3: CASSSPGQGGNEKLFF. The CDR3 DNA is TGTGCCAGTAGTTCCCCCGGACAGGGCGGTAATGAAAAACTGTTTTTT.